Below, one TCR beta chain is given with its context. Its target is unknown. These data are taken from a study of T cells in tuberculosis. Study summary: In South Africa, adults with active tuberculosis were compared with IGRA-negative and latently infected IGRA-positive adolescents. Study results and caveats: Active tuberculosis patients had shorter CDR3-alpha; the beta difference was nonsignificant.

Tuberculin skin test and IGRA determined adolescents' latent tuberculosis status at entry. V lost 6 bases, J lost 6 bases, and 15 bases lay in between. Per germline, CDR1 MNHEY and CDR2 SVGAGI. This CDR3 has 13 amino acids. TCRdb's copy holds only in-frame clones and misses some; the assay was immunoSEQ multiplex PCR. The top ten hold under 2% of the sample, which has about 43,000 clones, roughly 94% seen once. Sample: PBMCs. The origin of this receptor is a donor between 10 and 35 years old with latent tuberculosis or without tuberculosis infection. Some clones in this sample may be carry-over from other donors' samples. The chain combines TRBV6-5 with TRBJ2-7, with D possibly matching TRBD1 (6 bases). The CDR3 spells CASSQGRGGEQYF. The CDR3 DNA is TGTGCCAGCAGCCAGGGGAGAGGTGGCGAGCAGTACTTC.